These 20 T cell receptor beta chains originate from one sample sequenced in a study of tumor-infiltrating lymphocytes in localized non-small cell lung cancer. Method: immunoSEQ multiplex PCR; TCRdb's copy keeps in-frame clones and lacks some. Of 13,000 to 15,000 clones detected, nearly 70% appear once; the ten largest clones hold approximately 20%. Sequenced input: uninvolved lung tissue not adjacent to the tumor. Receptors were obtained from a human donor with non-small cell lung cancer.

The rearrangement uses TRBV30 and TRBJ2-1; 9 nucleotides match TRBD1. The CDR3 loop spans 12 amino acids. The ends lost 5 bases at V and 8 bases at J; junction bases unmatched: 4. The germline V gene encodes CDR1 GTSNPN and CDR2 SVGIG (reference sequence). Written as DNA, the CDR3 is TGTGCCTGGGGGGACAGGGAGGATGAGCAGTTCTTC. Its translation is CAWGDREDEQFF.

CDR3 residues: CASRNAAGGPPYEQYF. The CDR3 DNA reads as TGTGCCAGCAGGAACGCAGCGGGAGGCCCTCCCTACGAGCAGTACTTC. The rearrangement uses TRBV28 and TRBJ2-7; 9 bases map to TRBD2. With 6 bases clipped from V and 2 bases from J, the junction kept 11 bases outside the gene matches. This CDR3 has 16 amino acids. The germline V gene has CDR1 MDHEN and CDR2 SYDVKM.

The rearrangement joins TRBV28 to TRBJ1-5; 10 bases are shared with TRBD1. Trimming at V came to 3 bases and at J to 0 bases, leaving 8 bases not matched to a gene. Germline CDR1 is MDHEN and CDR2 is SYDVKM. The CDR3 has 18 amino acids. The CDR3 sequence is CASSLGTGALNSNQPQHF. The CDR3 nucleotides are TGTGCCAGCAGTTTGGGGACAGGGGCTCTCAATAGCAATCAGCCCCAGCATTTT.

The sample holds one count of this clone. This chain connects TRBV5-6 to TRBJ1-3; D possibly corresponds to TRBD1 (6 bases). The CDR3 sequence is 16 residues long. Germline V gene data show CDR1 as SGHDT and CDR2 as YYEEEE. V lost 2 bases and J lost 0, with 12 bases in between. In DNA form, the CDR3 reads TGTGCCAGCAGCTTCGAGACAGGCTACTCTGGAAACACCATATATTTT. Translation gives CASSFETGYSGNTIYF.

This chain links TRBV27 with TRBJ2-7, with 8 bases that match TRBD2. V lost 5 bases to trimming and J lost 5 bases; unmatched junction nucleotides: 14. Germline-derived CDR1 and CDR2 are MNHEY and SMNVEV (reference sequence). The CDR3 loop spans 16 amino acids. The CDR3 protein is CASSLDAGTSYHEQYF. CDR3 DNA sequence: TGTGCCAGCAGTCTCGACGCCGGGACTAGTTACCACGAGCAGTACTTC.

The chain employs TRBV6-5 and TRBJ2-7; 9 nucleotides match TRBD2. The CDR3 length is 15 residues. V lost 7 bases and J lost 0; bases outside the gene matches: 7. Germline V gene sequence: CDR1 MNHEY, CDR2 SVGAGI. CDR3 protein: CASTQGSGGSYEQYF. DNA for the CDR3: TGTGCCAGCACTCAAGGTAGCGGGGGCTCCTACGAGCAGTACTTC.

J is TRBJ2-6 and V is TRBV7-9; D is possibly TRBD1 or TRBD2 (6 bases each). Between the trimmed V and J ends, which lost 6 bases and 2 bases, there was a span of 17 bases. CDR1 SEHNR and CDR2 FQNEAQ come from the germline V gene (reference sequence). The CDR3 loop spans 17 amino acids. CDR3 protein: CASSSDYREAGANVLTF. The CDR3 DNA reads as TGTGCCAGCAGTTCTGATTACAGGGAGGCTGGGGCCAACGTCCTGACTTTC. The full variable domain, its missing parts supplied by reference TRBV7-9 and TRBJ2-6, is DTGVSQNPRHKITKRGQNVTFRCDPISEHNRLYWYRQTLGQGPEFLTYFQNEAQLEKSRLLSDRFSAERPKGSFSTLEIQRTEQGDSAMYLCASSSDYREAGANVLTFGAGSRLTVL.

On this clone itself: Mismatch with germline at one junction end may stem from a read error. The J gene is TRBJ1-1, the V gene TRBV5-8, with D perhaps TRBD1 (5 bases). The CDR3 is 16 amino acids. Germline-derived CDR1 and CDR2 are SGHTS and YDEGEE. The CDR3 here is CASLTLRSAGNAEAFF. In DNA form, the CDR3 reads TGTGCCAGCCTGACCTTACGGAGTGCAGGGAACGCTGAAGCTTTCTTT.

This chain uses TRBV19 with TRBJ2-7; 7 bases match TRBD2. CDR1 and CDR2 from the germline V gene are LNHDA and SQIVND (reference sequence). Trimming cost V 8 bases and J 0 bases; bases outside gene matches: 7. The CDR3 consists of 14 residues. CDR3 nucleotide sequence: TGTGCCAGTTCTACGGGACTAAGCTCCTACGAGCAGTACTTC. Translating it yields CASSTGLSSYEQYF.

This sequence joins TRBV6-1 and TRBJ2-7; 11 nucleotides match TRBD1. CDR1 and CDR2 from the germline V gene are MNHNS and SASEGT. V lost 7 bases, J lost 3 bases, and 5 bases stayed unmatched. The CDR3 runs to 14 residues. CDR3 bases: TGTGCCAGCACGCCCGGGACAGGGGGCTACGAGCAGTACTTC. It encodes CASTPGTGGYEQYF.

This rearrangement joins TRBV4-3 to TRBJ2-7; no firm D call. This CDR3 region has 12 residues. With 1 base removed from V and 4 bases from J, the gap between germline ends came to 5 bases. Germline CDR1 reads LGHNA; CDR2 reads YSLEER. CDR3 in amino acids: CASSQGGYEQYF. The CDR3 DNA is TGCGCCAGCAGCCAAGGGGGTTACGAGCAGTACTTC.

This rearrangement joins TRBV10-3 to TRBJ1-3; D gene uncertain. The CDR3 runs 17 residues. Trimming left V 3 bases short and J 4 bases short, with 19 bases between. Germline V gene lookup returns CDR1 ENHRY and CDR2 SYGVKD. The CDR3 spells CAISDGTADQVGNTIYF. CDR3 nucleotide sequence: TGTGCCATCAGTGATGGTACAGCTGATCAAGTAGGAAACACCATATATTTT.

The J gene is TRBJ2-3, the V gene TRBV6-4, with 7 bases fitting TRBD1. From germline, CDR1 is MRHNA and CDR2 SNTAGT. This CDR3 is built from 15 residues. Germline trimming cut 3 bases from V and 1 base from J; bases unmatched to any gene: 4. The CDR3 is CASSEFTGGTDTQYF. The CDR3 nucleotides are TGTGCCAGCAGTGAGTTTACAGGGGGCACAGATACGCAGTATTTT.

As DNA, the CDR3 is TGTGCCATCAGTGAGTCGGCCAGAACTAATGAAAAACTGTTTTTT. It is translated as CAISESARTNEKLFF. The chain is built from TRBV10-3 and TRBJ1-4; D remains ambiguous. The germline CDR1 and CDR2 sequences are ENHRY and SYGVKD. There are 15 residues in the CDR3. The germline V and J ends were trimmed by 0 bases and 1 base, with 6 bases remaining between them.

This clone has only one observation. This sequence joins TRBV5-1 and TRBJ2-7, with 12 positions matching TRBD1. Trimming cost V 4 bases and J 6 bases; bases outside gene matches: 11. The CDR3 extends over 16 amino acids. Germline CDR1 is SGHRS and CDR2 is YFSETQ. The CDR3 loop reads CASSRNPGQGAGEQYF. The DNA of the CDR3 is TGCGCCAGCAGCAGGAATCCGGGACAGGGGGCGGGCGAGCAGTACTTC.

This chain links TRBV27 with TRBJ2-3, with D tentatively TRBD1 or TRBD2 (5 bases each). The CDR3 contains 13 residues. V lost 2 bases, J lost 10 bases, and 13 bases lay in between. Germline CDR1 reads MNHEY; CDR2 reads SMNVEV (reference sequence). The CDR3 DNA follows: TGTGCCAGCAGTTTACAGGGCGAGGGTGCGCAGTATTTT. Protein: CASSLQGEGAQYF.

This clone has more than one count but fewer than ten. The chain joins TRBV6-5 to TRBJ1-1, with 8 positions matching TRBD1. Germline CDR1 MNHEY, CDR2 SVGAGI. Germline trimming cut 1 base from V and 3 bases from J; bases unmatched to any gene: 1. CDR3 length: 14 amino acids. In DNA form, the CDR3 reads TGTGCCAGCAGTTACTTGGGACAGGACACTGAAGCTTTCTTT. Translated: CASSYLGQDTEAFF.

This rearrangement joins TRBV6-6 to TRBJ2-6, with D hard to call. V lost 6 bases to trimming and J lost 0 bases, with 12 bases between them. CDR1 is MNHNY and CDR2 is SVGAGI in the germline V gene (reference sequence). This CDR3 comprises 16 residues. CDR3 bases: TGTGCCAGCAGACCACCCCAGCTCTCTGGGGCCAACGTCCTGACTTTC. Translation gives CASRPPQLSGANVLTF.

The rearrangement joins TRBV6-1 to TRBJ1-2, with D possibly matching TRBD1 (6 bases). The CDR3 runs 11 residues. Germline CDR1 MNHNS, CDR2 SASEGT. The CDR3 DNA follows: TGTGCAGAAAGGGGGGGCTATGGCTACACCTTC. As protein: CAERGGYGYTF.

Here the CDR3 reads CASSGGRDRNQPQHF. The CDR3 DNA reads TGTGCCAGCAGTGGGGGCCGGGACCGGAATCAGCCCCAGCATTTT. The chain uses TRBV2 and TRBJ1-5; D perhaps matches TRBD1 (5 bases). Germline assignment: CDR1 SNHLY and CDR2 FYNNEI. The CDR3 consists of 15 residues. Trimming shortened V by 4 bases and J by 4 bases, and 14 bases separated the two germline ends.